The rows below give T cell receptor beta chains drawn from one sample of a study of T cell changes during pregnancy in multiple sclerosis. The protocol was immunoSEQ multiplex PCR, while the TCRdb copy is restricted to in-frame clones and leaves out a portion. Of 70,000 to 100,000 clones listed, about 94% are singletons. The specimen was peripheral blood, collected in the third trimester of pregnancy. The receptors were gathered from a female donor in good health, enrolled as a control in a pregnancy study. CDR3s include the opening cysteine and the closing phenylalanine or tryptophan. D genes are given only for firm matches. The listing skips clone size in some rows; elsewhere it reads once, few, many or a size class.

.,TRBV5-4,TRBJ2-7,.,TGTGCCAGCAGCCGGGGGTCCGGGGATTCCTACGAGCAGTACTTC,CASSRGSGDSYEQYF
.,TRBV7-9,TRBJ2-1,.,TGTGCCAGCAGCCGCTCTGAGGGCAGCTCCTACAATGAGCAGTTCTTC,CASSRSEGSSYNEQFF
.,TRBV15,TRBJ2-1,.,TGTGCCACCAGCAGAGCCAGTTACAATGAGCAGTTCTTC,CATSRASYNEQFF
.,TRBV19,TRBJ2-7,.,TGTGCCAGTAGTAATCGCGGACAGATCTACGAGCAGTACTTC,CASSNRGQIYEQYF
.,TRBV28,TRBJ2-2,once,TGTGCCAGCAGTTTCTCCCCCTGGGTAGCGGCGAACACCGGGGAGCTGTTTTTT,CASSFSPWVAANTGELFF
TRBD1,TRBV28,TRBJ1-1,.,TGTGCCAGCAGCCTCGGACAGGACACTGAAGCTTTCTTT,CASSLGQDTEAFF
.,TRBV5-1,TRBJ1-1,.,TGCGCCAGCAGCGATCCCCAGGGGATGAACACTGAAGCTTTCTTT,CASSDPQGMNTEAFF
.,TRBV29-1,TRBJ2-7,.,TGCAGCGTTGGGGAGAACCTTCGTGGGGAGCAGTACTTC,CSVGENLRGEQYF
.,TRBV4-1,TRBJ2-3,.,TGCGCCAGCAGCCAAGTGGGCGGGGGCACAGATACGCAGTATTTT,CASSQVGGGTDTQYF
.,TRBV10-2,TRBJ2-4,.,TGCGCCAGCAGCGCACCGATTGACAGCTTAGCCAAAAACATTCAGTACTTC,CASSAPIDSLAKNIQYF
.,TRBV28,TRBJ2-5,.,TGTGCCAGCAGAAGAGCGGATCAAGAGACCCAGTACTTC,CASRRADQETQYF
TRBD2,TRBV2,TRBJ2-7,.,TGTGCCAGCAGTAAAGAAAGCGGGAGGGCCTACGAGCAGTACTTC,CASSKESGRAYEQYF
.,TRBV7-2,TRBJ2-5,.,TGTGCCAGCAGCTCCCCCCCAAGCGGGGAGACCCAGTACTTC,CASSSPPSGETQYF
.,TRBV21-1,TRBJ1-2,once,TGTGCCAGCAGCAAAGGGGCCAGGGGCTGTGGCTACACCTTC,CASSKGARGCGYTF
.,TRBV5-1,TRBJ1-1,.,TGCGCCAGCAGCACGCTGACGACAGCCACTGAAGCTTTCTTT,CASSTLTTATEAFF
TRBD2,TRBV4-1,TRBJ2-7,.,TGCGCCAGCAGCCAAGGAGCAACTAGCGGGAGCAGGTACGAGCAGTACTTC,CASSQGATSGSRYEQYF
TRBD1,TRBV5-4,TRBJ1-2,.,TGTGCCAGCAGCTTGGTGGGGACAGGGGGCAGTGGCTACACCTTC,CASSLVGTGGSGYTF
.,TRBV5-1,TRBJ2-3,.,TGCGCCAGCAGCTTGGACTACACAGATACGCAGTATTTT,CASSLDYTDTQYF
TRBD2,TRBV5-4,TRBJ2-1,.,TGTGCCAGCAGCTTGGACCTAGCGGCTTACAATGAGCAGTTCTTC,CASSLDLAAYNEQFF
.,TRBV9,TRBJ2-7,.,TGTGCCAGCAGCGTAGGGACAGCCGGCGAGCAGTACTTC,CASSVGTAGEQYF
TRBD2,TRBV7-8,TRBJ2-1,.,TGTGCCAGCAGCTTTACTGGCGAGCGGGGCGAGCAGTTCTTC,CASSFTGERGEQFF
TRBD1,TRBV5-1,TRBJ1-2,once,TGCGCCAGCAGCACCCGAGGACAGGGGGCTCTGGACACCTTC,CASSTRGQGALDTF
TRBD2,TRBV2,TRBJ2-7,.,TGTGCCAGTCAACGGGACTACTCCTCCTACGAGCAGTACTTC,CASQRDYSSYEQYF
.,TRBV19,TRBJ2-1,.,TGTGCCAGTATGTCGGGCTCCTACAATGAGCAGTTCTTC,CASMSGSYNEQFF
.,TRBV19,TRBJ1-5,.,TGTGCCAGTAGATCAGGGCCCCATAGCAATCAGCCCCAGCATTTT,CASRSGPHSNQPQHF
TRBD1,TRBV7-9,TRBJ1-4,.,TGTGCCAGCAGCTTAGTTGGCAGGGGGCGTGAAAAACTGTTTTTT,CASSLVGRGREKLFF
TRBD1,TRBV28,TRBJ1-2,.,TGTGCCAGCAGTTTCCGGACAGGAGGTGGCTACACCTTC,CASSFRTGGGYTF